These 20 T cell receptor beta chains originate from one sample sequenced in a study of CD8 T cells in ankylosing spondylitis. Overall study findings and caveats: A TCR beta motif made of fewer than ten highly homologous variants seemed typical of ankylosing spondylitis blood.

One entry per CDR3 protein results from TCRdb running MiXCR on the 5' RACE reads. The sample lists around 450,000 distinct CDR3 sequences; about 25% were seen once. The antigens for these receptors are not known. The sequencing input was blood, either unsorted or a sorted T cell fraction (not recorded which). The source is a male donor with ankylosing spondylitis.

The chain combines TRBV12-3 or TRBV12-4 with TRBJ2-1, with D maybe TRBD1 (6 bases). The V end lost 10 bases, the J end lost 7 bases, and 17 bases lay between the germline ends. This CDR3 has 13 amino acids. The CDR3 loop is CATTGIGSNEQFF. As DNA, the CDR3 is TGTGCCACCACAGGGATCGGGTCTAATGAGCAGTTCTTC.

The genes are TRBV20-1 and TRBJ1-4; TRBD1 might be the D (5 bases). CDR3 length: 13 residues. Germline V gene sequence: CDR1 DFQATT, CDR2 SNEGSKA (reference sequence). With 0 bases removed from V and 8 bases from J, the gap between germline ends came to 10 bases. CDR3 nucleotide sequence: TGCAGTGCTAGAGAGGGGCACTTAGAAAAACTGTTTTTT. Encoded protein: CSAREGHLEKLFF.

The rearrangement uses TRBV4-1 and TRBJ1-6, with a possible D match to TRBD1 (5 bases). The V gene lost 1 base and the J gene lost 10 bases, with 11 bases spanning the gap. This CDR3 is built from 14 residues. CDR1 is MGHRA, CDR2 YSYEKL, per germline. The CDR3, as DNA: TGCGCCAGCAGCCAAGGGGGGAACAGATCACCCCTCCACTTT. This translates into CASSQGGNRSPLHF.

The CDR3 sequence: CASGLASWDTGELFF. The DNA for the CDR3 is TGTGCTAGTGGTTTAGCTAGTTGGGACACCGGGGAGCTGTTTTTT. This chain connects TRBV12-5 to TRBJ2-2; no definite D call. This CDR3 comprises 15 residues. Germline CDR1 LGHNT, CDR2 FRNRAP. Trimming cost V 3 bases and J 3 bases, with 11 bases left between them.

This clonotype occurred many times. The chain couples TRBV6-1 to TRBJ2-1; D is perhaps TRBD2 (5 bases). Germline assignment: CDR1 MNHNS and CDR2 SASEGT. The CDR3 runs to 12 residues. V was trimmed by 5 bases and J by 10 bases, leaving 12 bases between them. In DNA, the CDR3 is TGTGCCAGCAGTCCGGAATGGGAGGAGCAGTTCTTC. It encodes CASSPEWEEQFF.

This clonotype was counted between two and nine times. V is TRBV12-3 or TRBV12-4 and J is TRBJ2-1; 9 positions agree with TRBD1. The CDR3 is 13 amino acids. Losses at the gene ends were 0 bases for V and 14 bases for J; bases not matched to a gene: 5. CDR3 sequence reads: CASSLANRDREFF. The DNA for the CDR3 is TGTGCCAGCAGTTTAGCGAACCGGGACAGGGAGTTCTTC.

The chain employs TRBV19 and TRBJ2-2, with D possibly TRBD1 on 6 matching bases. The CDR3 is 15 residues long. CDR1 LNHDA and CDR2 SQIVND come from the germline V gene (reference sequence). V was trimmed by 3 bases and J by 5 bases, leaving 13 bases between them. The CDR3 region is CASSITGRRTGELFF. CDR3 DNA: TGTGCCAGTAGTATCACAGGGCGACGAACCGGGGAGCTGTTTTTT.

CDR3 region: CASSFGQGGSNQPQHF. CDR3 sequence (DNA): TGTGCCAGCAGCTTTGGACAGGGCGGTAGCAATCAGCCCCAGCATTTT. The chain carries TRBV7-9 and TRBJ1-5, with 8 bases matching TRBD1. V was clipped by 3 bases and J by 0 bases; unmatched bases: 4. The CDR3 runs to 16 residues. The V gene's germline CDR1 is SEHNR and CDR2 FQNEAQ (reference sequence).

This clonotype was seen only a few times. The chain links TRBV5-1 to TRBJ2-3; D perhaps matches TRBD1 (6 bases). Germline V gene sequence: CDR1 SGHRS, CDR2 YFSETQ. Trimming left V 0 bases short and J 2 bases short, with 10 bases between. This CDR3 region has 15 residues. CDR3: CASSLGGQSTDTQYF. The CDR3 DNA reads as TGCGCCAGCAGCTTGGGGGGACAATCCACAGATACGCAGTATTTT. The whole variable domain, remainder taken from reference TRBV5-1 and TRBJ2-3, is KAGVTQTPRYLIKTRGQQVTLSCSPISGHRSVSWYQQTPGQGLQFLFEYFSETQRNKGNFPGRFSGRQFSNSRSEMNVSTLELGDSALYLCASSLGGQSTDTQYFGPGTRLTVL.

The rearrangement joins TRBV5-1 to TRBJ2-6; 7 bases are shared with TRBD1. The CDR3 loop spans 16 amino acids. The germline V gene encodes CDR1 SGHRS and CDR2 YFSETQ. V lost 4 bases, J lost 2 bases, and 6 bases stayed unmatched. CDR3 nucleotides: TGCGCCAGCAGCGTTGACAGGGCCCCTGGGGCCAACGTCCTGACTTTC. This codes for CASSVDRAPGANVLTF.

This rearrangement joins TRBV29-1 to TRBJ2-1; 7 positions match TRBD1. Germline CDR1 SQVTM, CDR2 ANQGSEA. This CDR3 spans 13 amino acids. The trim removed 7 bases at V and 0 bases at J, leaving 3 bases unmatched. In DNA form, the CDR3 reads TGCAGCGCTCGGACAGGCTCCTACAATGAGCAGTTCTTC. Residues: CSARTGSYNEQFF.

This clonotype was recorded a few times. This chain joins TRBV25-1 and TRBJ1-4; D possibly corresponds to TRBD1 (6 bases). CDR1 is MGHDK and CDR2 is SYGVNS in the germline V gene. V dropped 1 base and J dropped 5 bases, with 11 bases sitting between them. The CDR3 extends over 15 amino acids. CDR3 amino acids: CASSEFAGENEKLFF. In nucleotides, the CDR3 is TGTGCCAGCAGTGAATTCGCAGGGGAAAATGAAAAACTGTTTTTT.

The chain has TRBV30 and TRBJ1-2, with D uncertain. The CDR3 is made up of 12 amino acids. V was cut by 5 bases and J by 5 bases, with 12 bases left in between. Germline V gene lookup returns CDR1 GTSNPN and CDR2 SVGIG (reference sequence). The CDR3 here is CAWGRTGYGYTF. CDR3 bases: TGTGCCTGGGGGAGGACGGGTTATGGCTACACCTTC.

This clonotype was observed a few times. The V and J genes are TRBV25-1 and TRBJ2-2, with D possibly TRBD1 on 5 matching bases. V lost 2 bases, J lost 1 base, and 8 bases lay in between. The CDR3 is made up of 15 amino acids. The V gene's germline CDR1 is MGHDK and CDR2 SYGVNS. The CDR3 protein is CASSERQGNTGELFF. As DNA, the CDR3 is TGTGCCAGCAGTGAAAGGCAGGGGAACACCGGGGAGCTGTTTTTT.

This clonotype has only a few counts. This rearrangement joins TRBV24-1 to TRBJ2-3; D remains unclear. Deletions cut 2 bases from V and 0 bases from J, with 11 bases between. The germline V gene has CDR1 KGHDR and CDR2 SFDVKD. The CDR3 consists of 16 residues. CDR3 in amino acids: CATSDSRWNSTDTQYF. The CDR3 region has the DNA TGTGCCACCAGTGATTCCAGGTGGAATAGCACAGATACGCAGTATTTT.

The chain couples TRBV13 to TRBJ2-3; 11 bases agree with TRBD2. The germline gives CDR1 PRHDT, CDR2 FYEKMQ (reference sequence). V was pared by 6 bases and J by 2 bases, with 10 bases of the junction left unmatched. The CDR3 is 17 amino acids. DNA for the CDR3: TGTGCCAGCAGTCCTCCGGGACTAGCGGCAGACACAGATACGCAGTATTTT. This gives the protein CASSPPGLAADTDTQYF.

This clonotype occurred a few times. The chain carries TRBV20-1 and TRBJ2-7; 9 nucleotides align to TRBD2. The CDR3 has 14 amino acids. The V segment lost 3 bases and the J segment 5 bases; nucleotides outside the gene matches: 8. CDR1 is DFQATT and CDR2 is SNEGSKA in the germline V gene (reference sequence). The CDR3 DNA reads TGCAGTGCTAGCTCCTTTAGCGGGAGCCACGAGCAGTACTTC. This sequence encodes CSASSFSGSHEQYF.

This chain joins TRBV5-1 and TRBJ2-1; TRBD2 matches at 12 bases. The CDR3 has 16 residues. Germline V CDR1 and CDR2: SGHRS, YFSETQ. V lost 3 bases to trimming and J lost 4 bases; unmatched junction nucleotides: 5. Written as DNA, the CDR3 is TGCGCCAGCAGCTCCGGACTAGCGGGAACTTACAATGAGCAGTTCTTC. Translation: CASSSGLAGTYNEQFF. Drawing the rest from reference TRBV5-1 and TRBJ2-1, the complete variable domain is KAGVTQTPRYLIKTRGQQVTLSCSPISGHRSVSWYQQTPGQGLQFLFEYFSETQRNKGNFPGRFSGRQFSNSRSEMNVSTLELGDSALYLCASSSGLAGTYNEQFFGPGTRLTVL.

The V call is TRBV18, the J call TRBJ2-6; 9 positions match TRBD1. Germline CDR1 reads KGHSH; CDR2 reads LQKENI. There are 17 residues in the CDR3. The junction had 4 bases not matched to a gene; V was cut back by 4 bases and J by 0 bases. The CDR3: CASSRGQGRSGANVLTF. In nucleotides, the CDR3 is TGTGCCAGCTCACGGGGACAGGGCCGCTCTGGGGCCAACGTCCTGACTTTC.

Only a few counts were recorded for this clonotype. The chain recombines TRBV6-1 with TRBJ1-2, with D possibly TRBD1 on 5 matching bases. The CDR3 is made up of 13 amino acids. The V gene lost 6 bases and the J gene lost 2 bases, with 10 bases spanning the gap. The germline gives CDR1 MNHNS, CDR2 SASEGT. In nucleotides, the CDR3 is TGTGCCAGCAGACAGGTCTCGAACTATGGCTACACCTTC. Protein sequence: CASRQVSNYGYTF.